These T cell receptor beta chains were read from a single sample in a study of long-term antiretroviral therapy in people with HIV. Assay used: immunoSEQ multiplex PCR; TCRdb lists only in-frame clones, some missing. Of about 21,000 clones listed, roughly 85% are singletons. The specimen was unsorted PBMCs, collected 4.1 years after starting antiretroviral therapy. These receptors were taken from a woman aged 35 to 49 with HIV. The CDR3 runs from the conserved cysteine through the conserved F or W. D genes are given only for firm matches. The size field is filled for only some rows; it gives once, few, many or a size class.

>TRBV6-1|TRBJ1-4|-|-
CASSEAPGSREKLFF
TGTGCCAGCAGTGAAGCGCCAGGGTCACGTGAAAAACTGTTTTTT
>TRBV13|TRBJ2-1|-|-
CASSLGREERYNEQFF
TGTGCCAGCAGCTTAGGCAGGGAAGAAAGGTACAATGAGCAGTTCTTC
>TRBV6-6|TRBJ2-7|TRBD2|-
CASSYLGGIPYEQYF
TGTGCCAGCAGTTACCTCGGGGGGATCCCCTACGAGCAGTACTTC
>TRBV19|TRBJ1-1|TRBD1|-
CASIGQGVSEAFF
TGTGCCAGTATCGGACAGGGGGTTTCTGAAGCTTTCTTT
>TRBV5-5|TRBJ2-7|-|-
CASSLESAAYEQYF
TGTGCCAGCAGCTTGGAGAGTGCCGCCTACGAGCAGTACTTC
>TRBV27|TRBJ2-1|-|once
CASSLGGGAYNEQFF
TGTGCCAGCAGTTTAGGTGGGGGCGCCTACAATGAGCAGTTCTTC
>TRBV18|TRBJ2-2|-|-
CASSKYGRTGGTGELFF
TGTGCCAGCTCAAAGTATGGGCGGACCGGCGGCACCGGGGAGCTGTTTTTT
>TRBV5-4|TRBJ2-1|TRBD2|-
CASSSLAGPGDEQFF
TGTGCCAGCAGCTCCTTAGCGGGACCCGGCGATGAGCAGTTCTTC
>TRBV5-4|TRBJ2-6|-|-
CASRGGLSGANVLTF
TGTGCCAGCAGGGGGGGTTTATCTGGGGCCAACGTCCTGACTTTC
>TRBV23-1|TRBJ1-5|TRBD1|-
CASSPRDSRRYSNQPQHF
TGCGCCAGCAGTCCCCGGGACAGCAGGAGGTATAGCAATCAGCCCCAGCATTTT
>TRBV7-2|TRBJ2-3|-|-
CASSLQGGTQYF
TGTGCCAGCAGCTTACAAGGGGGTACGCAGTATTTT
>TRBV2|TRBJ2-2|TRBD1|-
CASSAWGTVGTGELFF
TGTGCCAGCAGTGCTTGGGGGACAGTTGGCACCGGGGAGCTGTTTTTT
>TRBV12-5|TRBJ2-1|TRBD2|-
CASGLARTSGAINEQFF
TGTGCTAGTGGTTTGGCCAGGACTAGCGGGGCGATCAATGAGCAGTTCTTC
>TRBV11-2|TRBJ1-1|TRBD1|few
CASSLVTGTAEAFF
TGTGCCAGCAGCTTAGTGACGGGGACAGCTGAAGCTTTCTTT
>TRBV5-1|TRBJ2-2|-|-
CASSLGRAAGTGELFF
TGCGCCAGCAGCTTGGGAAGGGCCGCGGGCACCGGGGAGCTGTTTTTT
>TRBV20-1|TRBJ2-7|-|-
CSARDMYEQYF
TGCAGTGCTAGAGACATGTACGAGCAGTACTTC
>TRBV18|TRBJ2-7|TRBD1|once
CASSPRGQRYEQYF
TGTGCCAGCTCACCCCGGGGACAGCGCTACGAGCAGTACTTC
>TRBV27|TRBJ1-1|-|-
CASSLLGLNTEAFF
TGTGCCAGCAGTTTATTAGGGTTGAACACTGAAGCTTTCTTT
>TRBV6-1|TRBJ2-2|-|-
CASRAWTDTGELFF
TGTGCCAGCAGAGCCTGGACAGACACCGGGGAGCTGTTTTTT
>TRBV7-9|TRBJ1-1|-|-
CASSLEFGGNTEAFF
TGTGCCAGCAGCTTAGAATTCGGGGGGAACACTGAAGCTTTCTTT
>TRBV7-8|TRBJ1-5|-|-
CASSLSPGANQPQHF
TGTGCCAGCAGCTTGAGCCCAGGGGCCAATCAGCCCCAGCATTTT
>TRBV18|TRBJ1-1|-|few
CASSPRDTSTAEAFF
TGTGCCAGCTCACCACGCGACACAAGTACCGCTGAAGCTTTCTTT
>TRBV27|TRBJ1-1|-|-
CASSRIGGYTEAFF
TGTGCCAGCAGCCGTATTGGGGGATACACTGAAGCTTTCTTT
>TRBV5-1|TRBJ1-6|-|-
CASKGQLDGNSPLHF
TGCGCCAGCAAGGGCCAGTTGGATGGAAATTCACCCCTCCACTTT
>TRBV5-1|TRBJ1-5|-|few
CASRTGYGHNQPQHF
TGCGCCAGCAGAACTGGATATGGCCATAATCAGCCCCAGCATTTT
>TRBV30|TRBJ2-2|TRBD1|-
CAWRGDRDTGELFF
TGTGCCTGGAGGGGGGACAGGGACACCGGGGAGCTGTTTTTT
>TRBV5-4|TRBJ1-1|TRBD1|-
CASSLGQGAEAFF
TGTGCCAGCAGCTTGGGACAGGGGGCTGAAGCTTTCTTT
>TRBV7-2|TRBJ1-1|-|few
CASSSQPNTEAFF
TGTGCCAGCAGCTCTCAGCCGAACACTGAAGCTTTCTTT
>TRBV25-1|TRBJ2-5|TRBD2|-
CASSEGTSGGAYETQYF
TGTGCCAGCAGTGAAGGGACTAGCGGGGGGGCCTATGAGACCCAGTACTTC
>TRBV5-1|TRBJ2-5|-|-
CASSLASGGETQYF
TGCGCCAGCAGCTTGGCATCAGGGGGGGAGACCCAGTACTTC
>TRBV30|TRBJ1-3|-|-
CAWSVEGGNTIYF
TGTGCCTGGAGTGTTGAGGGTGGAAACACCATATATTTT
>TRBV6-5|TRBJ1-3|-|few
CASSYLGANTIYF
TGTGCCAGCAGTTACTTGGGGGCGAACACCATATATTTT
>TRBV19|TRBJ2-7|TRBD2|-
CASSIFTSGYYEQYF
TGTGCCAGTAGTATATTTACTAGCGGGTACTACGAGCAGTACTTC
>TRBV5-1|TRBJ1-1|-|-
CASSSTLNTEAFF
TGCGCCAGCAGCTCCACACTGAACACTGAAGCTTTCTTT
>TRBV5-1|TRBJ2-3|-|-
CASSLTRDGLTDTQYF
TGCGCCAGCAGCTTAACCCGGGACGGGCTCACAGATACGCAGTATTTT
>TRBV4-3|TRBJ1-1|TRBD1|-
CASSPGTGMNTEAFF
TGCGCCAGCAGTCCCGGGACAGGAATGAACACTGAAGCTTTCTTT
>TRBV27|TRBJ1-1|-|once
CASSFPGRLEAFF
TGTGCCAGCAGTTTCCCCGGACGGCTTGAAGCTTTCTTT
>TRBV11-2|TRBJ2-7|-|-
CASSLSVGELYEQYF
TGTGCCAGCAGCTTATCAGTCGGGGAGCTCTACGAGCAGTACTTC
>TRBV7-9|TRBJ2-1|-|few
CASSSTDPGQGMNNEQFF
TGTGCCAGCAGCTCCACCGATCCGGGACAAGGTATGAACAATGAGCAGTTCTTC
>TRBV2|TRBJ1-5|-|-
CASSEAGALSNQPQHF
TGTGCCAGCAGTGAAGCAGGAGCTCTTAGCAATCAGCCCCAGCATTTT
>TRBV18|TRBJ2-7|-|-
CASSDPTYEQYF
TGTGCCAGCTCAGACCCCACCTACGAGCAGTACTTC
>TRBV30|TRBJ1-3|-|-
CAWTAQYTIYF
TGTGCCTGGACTGCGCAGTACACCATATATTTT
>TRBV7-6|TRBJ2-7|TRBD2|medium-sized
CASSSALAGEQYF
TGTGCCAGCAGCTCGGCCTTAGCGGGAGAGCAGTACTTC
>TRBV6-6|TRBJ1-5|-|-
CASSPTGPLNQPQHF
TGTGCCAGCAGCCCCACCGGGCCCCTTAATCAGCCCCAGCATTTT
>TRBV11-2|TRBJ2-5|TRBD2|-
CASSFGGASETQYF
TGTGCCAGCAGCTTCGGGGGGGCGTCAGAGACCCAGTACTTC
>TRBV7-9|TRBJ1-3|TRBD1|-
CASSLAGTGAGNTIYF
TGTGCCAGCAGCTTAGCCGGGACAGGCGCTGGAAACACCATATATTTT
>TRBV7-2|TRBJ2-7|TRBD2|-
CASSPRLAGVGSEQYF
TGTGCCAGCAGCCCCCGACTAGCGGGAGTAGGTTCCGAGCAGTACTTC
>TRBV19|TRBJ1-2|TRBD1|-
CASRIGQGPNYGYTF
TGTGCCAGTAGGATCGGACAGGGCCCAAACTATGGCTACACCTTC
>TRBV18|TRBJ1-1|-|-
CASSPPTWGTEAFF
TGTGCCAGCTCACCACCGACGTGGGGCACTGAAGCTTTCTTT
>TRBV11-3|TRBJ2-1|-|few
CASSLVGGEQFF
TGTGCCAGCAGCTTAGTGGGCGGTGAGCAGTTCTTC
>TRBV5-1|TRBJ1-4|TRBD1|-
CASQGADEKLFF
TGCGCCAGCCAGGGGGCGGATGAAAAACTGTTTTTT
>TRBV25-1|TRBJ1-1|-|once
CASSEFDGGMNTEAFF
TGTGCCAGCAGTGAATTTGACGGGGGAATGAACACTGAAGCTTTCTTT
>TRBV29-1|TRBJ2-1|-|-
CSVEEYNEQFF
TGCAGCGTTGAGGAGTACAATGAGCAGTTCTTC
>TRBV14|TRBJ2-7|-|-
CASSTVRGDLSYEQYF
TGTGCCAGCAGCACTGTTAGGGGGGACCTCTCCTACGAGCAGTACTTC
>TRBV7-8|TRBJ2-2|-|-
CASSLPRNTGELFF
TGTGCCAGCAGCTTACCCCGAAACACCGGGGAGCTGTTTTTT
>TRBV5-1|TRBJ2-3|TRBD2|-
CASSSGTSGFGDTQYF
TGCGCCAGCAGCTCGGGGACTAGCGGATTCGGGGATACGCAGTATTTT
>TRBV7-9|TRBJ1-4|-|-
CASSFSITDLGEANEKLFF
TGTGCCAGCAGCTTTAGTATTACAGACCTAGGAGAGGCTAATGAAAAACTGTTTTTT